This TCR beta chain originates from a study of T-cell memory formation after mild COVID-19. Using its own MiXCR run on the 5' RACE reads, TCRdb lists one record per CDR3 protein. The sample lists about 350,000 distinct CDR3 sequences, 20% to 25% seen once, with under 25% in the top ten. This CDR3 contains 14 residues. With 4 bases clipped from V and 4 bases from J, the junction kept 5 bases outside the gene matches. Germline CDR1 and CDR2: LGHDT and YNNKEL (reference sequence). J is TRBJ1-2 and V is TRBV3-1, with 8 bases lining up with TRBD1. The TCR comes from a man between 18 and 35 years old who had mild COVID-19 (a few samples of this study predate the infection). Cell type and time point are not known. The sequencing input was PBMCs or a T cell subset sorted from them (not recorded which). The CDR3 protein is CASSRGQETYGYTF. The CDR3 DNA reads TGTGCCAGCAGCCGGGGACAGGAAACCTATGGCTACACCTTC. The full variable domain, completed using reference TRBV3-1 and TRBJ1-2, is DTAVSQTPKYLVTQMGNDKSIKCEQNLGHDTMYWYKQDSKKFLKIMFSYNNKELIINETVPNRFSPKSPDKAHLNLHINSLELGDSAVYFCASSRGQETYGYTFGSGTRLTVV.